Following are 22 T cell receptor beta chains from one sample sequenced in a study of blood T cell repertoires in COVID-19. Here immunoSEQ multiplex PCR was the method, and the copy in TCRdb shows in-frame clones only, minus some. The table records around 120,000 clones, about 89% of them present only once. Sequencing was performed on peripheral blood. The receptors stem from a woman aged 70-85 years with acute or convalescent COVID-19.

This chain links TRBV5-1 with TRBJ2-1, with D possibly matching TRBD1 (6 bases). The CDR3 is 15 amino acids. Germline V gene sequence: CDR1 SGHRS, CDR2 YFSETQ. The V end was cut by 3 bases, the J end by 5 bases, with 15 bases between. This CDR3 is CASSWTQGTDNEQFF. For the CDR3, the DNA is TGCGCCAGCAGCTGGACCCAGGGGACGGACAATGAGCAGTTCTTC.

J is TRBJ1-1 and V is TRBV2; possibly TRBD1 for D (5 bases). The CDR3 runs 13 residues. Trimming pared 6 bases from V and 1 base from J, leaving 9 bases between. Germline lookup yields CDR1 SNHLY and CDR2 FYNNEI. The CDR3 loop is CASRSQGNTEAFF. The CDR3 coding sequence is TGTGCCAGCAGAAGTCAGGGGAACACTGAAGCTTTCTTT.

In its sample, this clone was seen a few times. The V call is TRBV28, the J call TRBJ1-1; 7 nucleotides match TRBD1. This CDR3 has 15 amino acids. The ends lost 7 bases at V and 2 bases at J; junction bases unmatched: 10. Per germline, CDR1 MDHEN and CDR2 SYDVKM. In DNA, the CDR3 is TGTGCCAGCATAGTCGCGGGACAGAGTAACACTGAAGCTTTCTTT. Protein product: CASIVAGQSNTEAFF. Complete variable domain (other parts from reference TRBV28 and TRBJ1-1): DVKVTQSSRYLVKRTGEKVFLECVQDMDHENMFWYRQDPGLGLRLIYFSYDVKMKEKGDIPEGYSVSREKKERFSLILESASTNQTSMYLCASIVAGQSNTEAFFGQGTRLTVV.

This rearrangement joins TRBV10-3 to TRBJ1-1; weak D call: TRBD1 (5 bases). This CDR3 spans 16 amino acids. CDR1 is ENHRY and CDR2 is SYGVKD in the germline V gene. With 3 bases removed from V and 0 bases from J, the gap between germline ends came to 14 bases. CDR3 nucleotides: TGTGCCATCAGTGATGCAGGGTCCCATGTGAACACTGAAGCTTTCTTT. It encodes CAISDAGSHVNTEAFF.

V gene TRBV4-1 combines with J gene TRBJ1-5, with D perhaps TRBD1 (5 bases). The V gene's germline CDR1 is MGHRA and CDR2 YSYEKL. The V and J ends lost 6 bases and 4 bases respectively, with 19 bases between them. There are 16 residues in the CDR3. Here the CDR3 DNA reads TGCGCCAGCAGACCGACGACAGCGGGGGGGAATCAGCCCCAGCATTTT. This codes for CASRPTTAGGNQPQHF.

In nucleotides, the CDR3 is TGTGCCACCCTGCTGGGGGCAGGCAATCAGCCCCAGCATTTT. Protein product: CATLLGAGNQPQHF. The chain is built from TRBV28 and TRBJ1-5; D is perhaps TRBD1 (6 bases). Trimming removed 10 bases from V and 2 bases from J, with 15 bases in between. The CDR3 is made up of 14 amino acids. Germline CDR1 reads MDHEN; CDR2 reads SYDVKM.

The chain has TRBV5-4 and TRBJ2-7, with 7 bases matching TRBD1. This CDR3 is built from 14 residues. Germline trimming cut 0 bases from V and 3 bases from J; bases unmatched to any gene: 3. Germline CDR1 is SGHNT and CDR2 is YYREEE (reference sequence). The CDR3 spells CASSLVGQNYEQYF. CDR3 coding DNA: TGTGCCAGCAGCTTGGTGGGACAGAACTACGAGCAGTACTTC.

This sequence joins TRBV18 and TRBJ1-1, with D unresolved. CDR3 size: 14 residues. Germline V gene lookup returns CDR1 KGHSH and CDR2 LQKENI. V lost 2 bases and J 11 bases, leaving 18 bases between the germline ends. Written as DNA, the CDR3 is TGTGCCAGCTCACCATCTAACTCTCCGTGGGAGGCTTTCTTT. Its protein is CASSPSNSPWEAFF.

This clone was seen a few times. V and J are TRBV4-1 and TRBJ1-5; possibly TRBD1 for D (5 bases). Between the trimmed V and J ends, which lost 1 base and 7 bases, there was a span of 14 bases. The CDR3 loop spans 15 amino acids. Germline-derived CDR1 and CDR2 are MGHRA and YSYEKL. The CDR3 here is CASSQGWSGGQPQHF. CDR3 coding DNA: TGCGCCAGCAGCCAAGGGTGGTCCGGGGGACAGCCCCAGCATTTT.

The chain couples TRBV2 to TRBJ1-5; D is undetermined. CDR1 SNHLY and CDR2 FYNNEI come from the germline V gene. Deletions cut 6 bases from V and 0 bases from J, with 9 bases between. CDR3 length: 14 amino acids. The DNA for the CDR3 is TGTGCCAGCAGCCGAGAGTATAGCAATCAGCCCCAGCATTTT. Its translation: CASSREYSNQPQHF.

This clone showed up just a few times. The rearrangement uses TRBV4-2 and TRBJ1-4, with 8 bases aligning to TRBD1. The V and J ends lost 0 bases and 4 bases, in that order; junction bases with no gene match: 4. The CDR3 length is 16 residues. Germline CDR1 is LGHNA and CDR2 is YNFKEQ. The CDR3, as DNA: TGTGCCAGCAGCCAAGATAGACAGGGGCTTAATGAAAAACTGTTTTTT. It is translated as CASSQDRQGLNEKLFF.

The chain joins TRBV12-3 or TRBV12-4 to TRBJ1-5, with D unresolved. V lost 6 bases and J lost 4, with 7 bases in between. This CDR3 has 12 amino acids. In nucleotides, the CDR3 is TGTGCCAGCAGGTATGCGAATCAGCCCCAGCATTTT. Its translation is CASRYANQPQHF.

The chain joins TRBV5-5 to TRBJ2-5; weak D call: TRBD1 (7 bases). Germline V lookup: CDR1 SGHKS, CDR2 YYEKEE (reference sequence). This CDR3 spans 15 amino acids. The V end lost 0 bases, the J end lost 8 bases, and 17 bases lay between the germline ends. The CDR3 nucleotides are TGTGCCAGCAGCTTGGCGCCGCAGGGGGGAGTCACCCAGTACTTC. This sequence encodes CASSLAPQGGVTQYF.

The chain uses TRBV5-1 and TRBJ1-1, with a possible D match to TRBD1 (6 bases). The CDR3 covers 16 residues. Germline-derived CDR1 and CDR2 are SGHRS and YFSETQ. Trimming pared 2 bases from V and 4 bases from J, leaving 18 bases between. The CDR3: CASSFNSYTGRTEAFF. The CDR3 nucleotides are TGCGCCAGCAGCTTTAACTCTTATACAGGGCGCACTGAAGCTTTCTTT. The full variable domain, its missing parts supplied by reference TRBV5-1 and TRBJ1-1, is KAGVTQTPRYLIKTRGQQVTLSCSPISGHRSVSWYQQTPGQGLQFLFEYFSETQRNKGNFPGRFSGRQFSNSRSEMNVSTLELGDSALYLCASSFNSYTGRTEAFFGQGTRLTVV.

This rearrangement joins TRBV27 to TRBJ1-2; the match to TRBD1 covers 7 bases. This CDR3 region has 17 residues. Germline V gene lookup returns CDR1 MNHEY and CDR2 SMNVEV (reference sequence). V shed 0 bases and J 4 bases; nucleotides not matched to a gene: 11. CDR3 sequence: CASSLSTGTAIGYGYTF. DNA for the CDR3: TGTGCCAGCAGTTTATCGACAGGGACGGCTATCGGCTATGGCTACACCTTC.

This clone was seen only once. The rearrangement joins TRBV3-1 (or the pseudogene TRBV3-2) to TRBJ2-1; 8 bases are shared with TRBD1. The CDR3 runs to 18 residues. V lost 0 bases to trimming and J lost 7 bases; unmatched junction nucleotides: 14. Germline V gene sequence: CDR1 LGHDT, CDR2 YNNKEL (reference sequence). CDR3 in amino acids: CASSQDLVSGGIWNEQFF. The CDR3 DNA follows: TGTGCCAGCAGCCAAGATCTCGTGTCAGGGGGCATTTGGAATGAGCAGTTCTTC.

The CDR3: CASSADSGRNEQYF. CDR3 coding DNA: TGTGCCAGCAGCGCAGACTCAGGGAGGAACGAGCAGTACTTC. The V gene is TRBV9, the J gene TRBJ2-7, with D maybe TRBD2 (6 bases). Between the trimmed V and J ends, which lost 3 bases and 5 bases, there was a span of 15 bases. The CDR3 consists of 14 residues. Looked up from germline, CDR1 is SGDLS and CDR2 is YYNGEE.

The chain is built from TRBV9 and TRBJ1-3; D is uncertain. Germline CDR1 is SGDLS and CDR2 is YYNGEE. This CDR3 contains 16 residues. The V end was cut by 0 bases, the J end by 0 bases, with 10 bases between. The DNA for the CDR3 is TGTGCCAGCAGCGTAGGCCCCCAGTACTCTGGAAACACCATATATTTT. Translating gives CASSVGPQYSGNTIYF.

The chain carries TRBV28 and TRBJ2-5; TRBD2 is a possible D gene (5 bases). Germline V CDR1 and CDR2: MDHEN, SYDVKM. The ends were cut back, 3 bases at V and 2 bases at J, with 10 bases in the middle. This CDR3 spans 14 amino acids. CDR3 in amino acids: CASSFWGEQETQYF. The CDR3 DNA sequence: TGTGCCAGCAGTTTTTGGGGAGAGCAAGAGACCCAGTACTTC.

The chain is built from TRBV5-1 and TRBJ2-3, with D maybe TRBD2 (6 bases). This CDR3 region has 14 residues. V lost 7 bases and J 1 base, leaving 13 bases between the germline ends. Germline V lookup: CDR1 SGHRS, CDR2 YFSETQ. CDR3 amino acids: CASEDPSGTDTQYF. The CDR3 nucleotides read TGCGCCAGCGAAGACCCTAGCGGCACAGATACGCAGTATTTT.

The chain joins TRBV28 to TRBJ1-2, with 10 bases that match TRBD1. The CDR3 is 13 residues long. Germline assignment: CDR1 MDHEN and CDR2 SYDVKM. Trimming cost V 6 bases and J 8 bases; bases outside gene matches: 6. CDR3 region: CASSYRDRGGYTF. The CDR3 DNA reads TGTGCCAGCAGCTACCGGGACAGGGGAGGCTACACCTTC.

The DNA for the CDR3 is TGTGCCAGCAGCCGGGACACTGCTGGGCAGCCCCAGCATTTT. The encoded protein is CASSRDTAGQPQHF. The J gene is TRBJ1-5, the V gene TRBV3-1 (or the pseudogene TRBV3-2); the D gene is possibly TRBD1 (6 bases). CDR3 length equals 14 residues. CDR1 LGHDT and CDR2 YNNKEL come from the germline V gene (reference sequence). Deletions cut 4 bases from V and 7 bases from J, with 14 bases between.